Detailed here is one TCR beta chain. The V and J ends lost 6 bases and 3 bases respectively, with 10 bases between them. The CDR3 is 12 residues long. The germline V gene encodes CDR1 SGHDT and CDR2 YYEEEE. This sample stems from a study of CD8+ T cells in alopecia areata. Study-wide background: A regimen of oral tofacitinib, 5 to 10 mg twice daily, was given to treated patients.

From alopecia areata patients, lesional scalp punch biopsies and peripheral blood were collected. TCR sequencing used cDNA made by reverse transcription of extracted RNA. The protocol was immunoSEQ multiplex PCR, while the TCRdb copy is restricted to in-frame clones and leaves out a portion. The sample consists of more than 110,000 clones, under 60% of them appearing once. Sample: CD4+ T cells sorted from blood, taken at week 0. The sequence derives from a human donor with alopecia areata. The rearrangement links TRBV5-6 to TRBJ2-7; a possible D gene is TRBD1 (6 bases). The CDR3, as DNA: TGTGCCAGCACTAAGGACAGCTACGAGCAGTACTTC. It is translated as CASTKDSYEQYF.